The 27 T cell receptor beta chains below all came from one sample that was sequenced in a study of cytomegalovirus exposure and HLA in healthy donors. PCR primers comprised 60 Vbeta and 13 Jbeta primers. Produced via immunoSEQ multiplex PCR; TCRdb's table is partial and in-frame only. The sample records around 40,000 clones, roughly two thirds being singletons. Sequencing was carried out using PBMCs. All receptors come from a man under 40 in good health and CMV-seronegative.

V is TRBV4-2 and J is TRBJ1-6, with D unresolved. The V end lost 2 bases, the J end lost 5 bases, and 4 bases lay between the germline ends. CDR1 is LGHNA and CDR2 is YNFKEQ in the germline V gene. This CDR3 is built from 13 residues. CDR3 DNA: TGTGCCAGCAGCCAAAACAATAATTCACCCCTCCACTTT. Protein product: CASSQNNNSPLHF.

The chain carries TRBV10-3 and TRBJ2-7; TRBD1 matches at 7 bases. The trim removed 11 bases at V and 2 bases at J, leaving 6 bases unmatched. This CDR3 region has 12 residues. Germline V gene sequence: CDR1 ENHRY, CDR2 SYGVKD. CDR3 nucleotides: TGTGCCGCCGGACAGGCCGCCTACGAGCAGTACTTC. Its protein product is CAAGQAAYEQYF.

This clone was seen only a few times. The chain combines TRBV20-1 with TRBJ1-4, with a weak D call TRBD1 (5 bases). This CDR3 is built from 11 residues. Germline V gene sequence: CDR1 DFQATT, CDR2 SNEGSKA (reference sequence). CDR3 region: CSFHDRGKLFF. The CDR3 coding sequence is TGCAGCTTTCATGACAGAGGAAAACTGTTTTTT.

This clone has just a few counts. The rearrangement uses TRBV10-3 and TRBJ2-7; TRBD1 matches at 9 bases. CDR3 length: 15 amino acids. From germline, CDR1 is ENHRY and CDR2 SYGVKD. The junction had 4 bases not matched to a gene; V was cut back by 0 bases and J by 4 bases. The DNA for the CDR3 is TGTGCCATCAGTGAGTCGGGGACAGGGAAATACGAGCAGTACTTC. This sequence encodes CAISESGTGKYEQYF.

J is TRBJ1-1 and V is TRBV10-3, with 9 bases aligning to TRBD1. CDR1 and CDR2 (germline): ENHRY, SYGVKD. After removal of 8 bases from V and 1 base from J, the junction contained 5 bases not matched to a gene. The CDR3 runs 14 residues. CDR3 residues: CAISRQGGNTEAFF. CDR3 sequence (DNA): TGTGCCATCTCCCGACAGGGGGGGAACACTGAAGCTTTCTTT.

In DNA, the CDR3 is TGTGCCAGCAGGACCGGGACTTTTAGCAATCAGCCCCAGCATTTT. Translating it yields CASRTGTFSNQPQHF. The chain employs TRBV6-5 and TRBJ1-5; TRBD1 is a possible D gene (5 bases). The CDR3 is made up of 15 amino acids. V was pared by 6 bases and J by 0 bases, with 12 bases between. The germline V gene has CDR1 MNHEY and CDR2 SVGAGI.

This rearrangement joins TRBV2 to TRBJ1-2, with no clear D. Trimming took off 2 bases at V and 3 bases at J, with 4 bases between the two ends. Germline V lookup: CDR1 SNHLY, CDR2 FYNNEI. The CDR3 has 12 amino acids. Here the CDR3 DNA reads TGTGCCAGCAGTGAATCGTACTATGGCTACACCTTC. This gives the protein CASSESYYGYTF. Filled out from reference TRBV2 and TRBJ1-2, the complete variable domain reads EPEVTQTPSHQVTQMGQEVILRCVPISNHLYFYWYRQILGQKVEFLVSFYNNEISEKSEIFDDQFSVERPDGSNFTLKIRSTKLEDSAMYFCASSESYYGYTFGSGTRLTVV.

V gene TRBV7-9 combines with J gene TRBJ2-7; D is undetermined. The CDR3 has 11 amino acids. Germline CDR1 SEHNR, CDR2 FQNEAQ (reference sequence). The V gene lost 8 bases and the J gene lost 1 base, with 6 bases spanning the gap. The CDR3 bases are TGTGCCAGCGCACAGTCCTACGAGCAGTACTTC. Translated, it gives CASAQSYEQYF.

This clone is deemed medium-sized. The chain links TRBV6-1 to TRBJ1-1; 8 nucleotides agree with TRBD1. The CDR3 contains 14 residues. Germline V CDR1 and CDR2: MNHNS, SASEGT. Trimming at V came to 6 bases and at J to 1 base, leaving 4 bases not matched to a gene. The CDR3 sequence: CASRQDRENTEAFF. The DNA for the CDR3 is TGTGCCAGCAGACAGGACAGGGAGAACACTGAAGCTTTCTTT.

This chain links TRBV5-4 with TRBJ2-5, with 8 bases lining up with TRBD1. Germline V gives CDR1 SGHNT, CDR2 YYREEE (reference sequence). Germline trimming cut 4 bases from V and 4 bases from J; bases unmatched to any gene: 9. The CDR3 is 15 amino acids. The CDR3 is CASSPTGVGGETQYF. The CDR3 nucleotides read TGTGCCAGCAGCCCGACAGGGGTAGGAGGAGAGACCCAGTACTTC.

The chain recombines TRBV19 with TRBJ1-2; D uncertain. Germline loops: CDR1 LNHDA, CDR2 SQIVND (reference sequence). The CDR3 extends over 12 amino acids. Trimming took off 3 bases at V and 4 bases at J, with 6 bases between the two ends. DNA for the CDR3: TGTGCCAGTAGTATTCTTCGCTATGGCTACACCTTC. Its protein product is CASSILRYGYTF.

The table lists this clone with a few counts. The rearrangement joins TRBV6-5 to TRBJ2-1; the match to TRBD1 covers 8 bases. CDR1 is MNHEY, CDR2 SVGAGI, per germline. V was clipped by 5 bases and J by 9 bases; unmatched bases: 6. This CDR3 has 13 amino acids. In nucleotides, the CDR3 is TGTGCCAGCAGTCTAACACAGGGGGGTGAGCAGTTCTTC. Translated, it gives CASSLTQGGEQFF.

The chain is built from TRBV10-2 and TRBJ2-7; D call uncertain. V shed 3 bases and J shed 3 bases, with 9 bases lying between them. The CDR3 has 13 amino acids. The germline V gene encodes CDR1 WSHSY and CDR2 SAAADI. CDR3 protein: CASSDKQNYEQYF. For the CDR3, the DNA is TGCGCCAGCAGTGATAAACAGAACTACGAGCAGTACTTC.

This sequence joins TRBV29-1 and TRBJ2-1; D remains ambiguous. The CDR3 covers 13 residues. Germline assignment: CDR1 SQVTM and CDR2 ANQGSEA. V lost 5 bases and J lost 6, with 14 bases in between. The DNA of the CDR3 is TGCAGCGTTAAGACCCAAGGCGGCAATGAGCAGTTCTTC. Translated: CSVKTQGGNEQFF.

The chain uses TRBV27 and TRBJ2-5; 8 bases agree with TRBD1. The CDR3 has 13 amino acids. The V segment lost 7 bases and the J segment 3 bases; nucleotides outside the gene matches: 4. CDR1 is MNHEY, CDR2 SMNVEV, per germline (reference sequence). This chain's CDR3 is CASKTGEEETQYF. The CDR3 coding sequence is TGTGCCAGCAAGACAGGGGAGGAAGAGACCCAGTACTTC.

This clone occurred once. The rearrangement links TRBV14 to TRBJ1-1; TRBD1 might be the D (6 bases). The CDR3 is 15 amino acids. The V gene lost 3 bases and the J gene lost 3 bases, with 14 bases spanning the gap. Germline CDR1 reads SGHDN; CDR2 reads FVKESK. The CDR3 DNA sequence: TGTGCCAGCAGCCATCGGTACAGGGTGGACACTGAAGCTTTCTTT. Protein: CASSHRYRVDTEAFF. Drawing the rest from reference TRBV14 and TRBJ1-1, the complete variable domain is EAGVTQFPSHSVIEKGQTVTLRCDPISGHDNLYWYRRVMGKEIKFLLHFVKESKQDESGMPNNRFLAERTGGTYSTLKVQPAELEDSGVYFCASSHRYRVDTEAFFGQGTRLTVV.

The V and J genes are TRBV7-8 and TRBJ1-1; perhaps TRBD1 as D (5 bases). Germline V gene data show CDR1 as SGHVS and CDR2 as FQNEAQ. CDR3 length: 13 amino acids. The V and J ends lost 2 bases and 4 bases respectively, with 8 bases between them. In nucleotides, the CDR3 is TGTGCCAGCAGCTTACACGGGGGCACTGAAGCTTTCTTT. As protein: CASSLHGGTEAFF.

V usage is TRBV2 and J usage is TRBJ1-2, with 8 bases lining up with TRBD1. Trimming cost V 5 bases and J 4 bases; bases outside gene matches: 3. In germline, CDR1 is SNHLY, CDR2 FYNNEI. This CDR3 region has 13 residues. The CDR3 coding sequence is TGTGCCAGCAGTTACACAGGGGGCTATGGCTACACCTTC. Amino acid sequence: CASSYTGGYGYTF.

The CDR3 is CASSPVLGQGLGQYF. The CDR3 DNA sequence: TGTGCCAGCAGTCCAGTACTGGGACAGGGTTTGGGGCAGTACTTC. The chain carries TRBV6-5 and TRBJ2-7; 9 nucleotides align to TRBD1. The germline gives CDR1 MNHEY, CDR2 SVGAGI. This CDR3 is built from 15 residues. Losses at the gene ends were 5 bases for V and 9 bases for J; bases not matched to a gene: 14.

In DNA, the CDR3 is TGTGCCAGCAGTGGGGAAGGGGGCCATGGAAACACCATATATTTT. Translating it yields CASSGEGGHGNTIYF. The J gene is TRBJ1-3, the V gene TRBV2; 7 bases align to TRBD1. Unmatched junction bases numbered 6, after V lost 4 bases and J lost 3 bases. The CDR3 has 15 residues. CDR1 is SNHLY, CDR2 FYNNEI, per germline.

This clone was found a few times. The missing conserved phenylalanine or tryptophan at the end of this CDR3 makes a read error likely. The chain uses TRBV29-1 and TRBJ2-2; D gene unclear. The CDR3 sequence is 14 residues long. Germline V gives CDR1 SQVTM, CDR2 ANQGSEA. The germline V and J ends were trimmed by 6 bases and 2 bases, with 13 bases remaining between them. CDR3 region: CSVCPPGNTGELFV. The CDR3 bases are TGCAGCGTGTGCCCTCCCGGTAACACCGGGGAGCTGTTTGTT.

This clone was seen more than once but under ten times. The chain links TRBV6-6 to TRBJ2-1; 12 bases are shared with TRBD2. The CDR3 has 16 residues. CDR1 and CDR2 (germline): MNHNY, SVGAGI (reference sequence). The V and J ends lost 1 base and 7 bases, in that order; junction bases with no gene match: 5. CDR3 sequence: CASSYYASGRANEQFF. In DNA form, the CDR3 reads TGTGCCAGCAGTTACTATGCTAGCGGGAGGGCGAATGAGCAGTTCTTC.

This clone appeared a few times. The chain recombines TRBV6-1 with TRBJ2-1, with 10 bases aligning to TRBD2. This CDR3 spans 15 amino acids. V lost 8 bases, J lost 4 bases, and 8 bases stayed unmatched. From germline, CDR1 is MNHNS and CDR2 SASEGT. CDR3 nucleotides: TGTGCCAGCTTTCCCGGGACTAGCGAGTACAATGAGCAGTTCTTC. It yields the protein CASFPGTSEYNEQFF.

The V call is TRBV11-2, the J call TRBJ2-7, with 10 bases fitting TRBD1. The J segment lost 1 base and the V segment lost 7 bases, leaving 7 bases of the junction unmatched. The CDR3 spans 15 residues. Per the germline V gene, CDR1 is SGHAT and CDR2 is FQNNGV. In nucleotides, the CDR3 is TGTGCCAGCATCGACAGGGGGCAACGTTCCTACGAGCAGTACTTC. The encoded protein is CASIDRGQRSYEQYF.

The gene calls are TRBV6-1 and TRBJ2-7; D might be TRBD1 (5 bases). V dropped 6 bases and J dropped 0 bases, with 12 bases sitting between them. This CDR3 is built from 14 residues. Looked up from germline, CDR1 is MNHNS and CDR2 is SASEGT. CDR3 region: CASSADRYSYEQYF. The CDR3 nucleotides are TGTGCCAGCAGCGCAGACAGATACTCCTACGAGCAGTACTTC.

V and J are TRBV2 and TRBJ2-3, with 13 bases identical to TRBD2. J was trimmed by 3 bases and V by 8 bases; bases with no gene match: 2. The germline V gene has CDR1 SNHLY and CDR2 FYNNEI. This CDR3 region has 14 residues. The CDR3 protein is CASGLAGVTDTQYF. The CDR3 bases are TGTGCCAGCGGACTAGCGGGAGTAACAGATACGCAGTATTTT.

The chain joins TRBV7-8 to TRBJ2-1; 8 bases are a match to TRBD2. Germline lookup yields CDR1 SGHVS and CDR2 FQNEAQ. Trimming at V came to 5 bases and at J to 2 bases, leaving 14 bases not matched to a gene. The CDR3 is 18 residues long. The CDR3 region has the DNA TGTGCCAGCAGCCCTAGTGGTCTAGCGGGCACCACCTACAATGAGCAGTTCTTC. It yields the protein CASSPSGLAGTTYNEQFF.